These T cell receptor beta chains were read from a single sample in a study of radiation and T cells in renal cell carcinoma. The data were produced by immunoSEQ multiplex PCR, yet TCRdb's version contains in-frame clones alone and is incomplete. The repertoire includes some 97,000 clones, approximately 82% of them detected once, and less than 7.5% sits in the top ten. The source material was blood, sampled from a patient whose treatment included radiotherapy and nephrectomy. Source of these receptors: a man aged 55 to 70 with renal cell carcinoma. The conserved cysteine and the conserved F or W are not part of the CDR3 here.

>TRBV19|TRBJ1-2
ASSPPDLT
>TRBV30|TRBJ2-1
AWAKTVSYNEQF
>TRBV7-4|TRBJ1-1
ASSSRDRGLDTEAF
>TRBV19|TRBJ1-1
ASSPRTGRVNTEAF
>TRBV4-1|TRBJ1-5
ASSQEEGNQPQH
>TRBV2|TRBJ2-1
ASTRTGYHGRAYNEQF
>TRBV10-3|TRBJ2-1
AISEYDSSYNEQF
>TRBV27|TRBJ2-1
ASSAGTRAYNEQF
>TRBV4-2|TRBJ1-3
ASSQDGGGQSGNTIY
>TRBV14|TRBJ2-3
ASSHRAGGPNTQY
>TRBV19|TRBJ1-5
ASSILGANSNQPQH
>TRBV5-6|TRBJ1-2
ASSLGTGPSPCT
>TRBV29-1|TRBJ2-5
SVEPTGGRETQY
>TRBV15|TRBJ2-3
ATSGKTGTSYTDTQY
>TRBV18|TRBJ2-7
ASSLDSFPYEQY
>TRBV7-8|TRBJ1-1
ASSFYAHQNTEAF
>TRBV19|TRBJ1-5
ASSIRGDNQPQH
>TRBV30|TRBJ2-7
AWTPAATYEQY
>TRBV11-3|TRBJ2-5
ASSFSGRAQETQY
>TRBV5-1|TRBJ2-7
ASSLLSSYEQY
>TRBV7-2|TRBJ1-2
ASSPDGGTWGYT
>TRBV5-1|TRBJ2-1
ASTEALGNEQF
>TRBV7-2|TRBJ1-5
ASSFRQGSQPQH
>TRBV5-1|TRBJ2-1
ASSLAEFGGIMSYNEQF
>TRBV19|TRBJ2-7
ASSRAGFDEQY
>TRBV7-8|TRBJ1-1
ASSYPTGRGTEAF
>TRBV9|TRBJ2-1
ASSARLEEDRRNEQF
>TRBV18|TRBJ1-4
ASSRAGENEKLF
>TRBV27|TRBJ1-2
ASSLRGVYGYT
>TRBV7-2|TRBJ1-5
ASSLDENQPQH
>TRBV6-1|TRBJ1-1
ASSELSSTEAF
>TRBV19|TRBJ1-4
ASSPLGEKLF
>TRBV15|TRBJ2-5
ATSRNTKETQY
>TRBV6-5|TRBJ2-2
ASSYSSPTGELF
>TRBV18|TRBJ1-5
ASSPQGARQPQH
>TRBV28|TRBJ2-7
ASSVRHEQY
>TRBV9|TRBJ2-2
ASSLDPNTGELF
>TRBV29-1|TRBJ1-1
SVIQDSPEAF
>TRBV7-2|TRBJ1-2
ASSSSDRARGYT
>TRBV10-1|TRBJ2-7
ASSQGISEQY
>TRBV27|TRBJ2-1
ASSFGLAGANEQF
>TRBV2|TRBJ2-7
ASSVGGSSYEQY
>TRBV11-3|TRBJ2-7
ASSLGPTSEQY
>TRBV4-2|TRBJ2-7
ASSQDLPGEESYEQY
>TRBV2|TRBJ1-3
ASSPSDRGSGNTIY
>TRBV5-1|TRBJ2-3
ASSLSRVGTDTQY
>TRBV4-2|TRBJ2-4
ASSQVAGGPGVGKNIQY
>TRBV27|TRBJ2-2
ASRTSGRWAGELF
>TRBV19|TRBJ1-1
ASRVQGGTEAF
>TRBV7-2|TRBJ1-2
ASSLSRNSNYGYT
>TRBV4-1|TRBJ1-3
ASSRQGGNTIY
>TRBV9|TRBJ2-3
ASSSRQGEGTDTQY
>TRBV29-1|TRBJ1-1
SVESYGDTEAF
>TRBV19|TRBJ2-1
ASCSSAGTSGRMDSYNEQF